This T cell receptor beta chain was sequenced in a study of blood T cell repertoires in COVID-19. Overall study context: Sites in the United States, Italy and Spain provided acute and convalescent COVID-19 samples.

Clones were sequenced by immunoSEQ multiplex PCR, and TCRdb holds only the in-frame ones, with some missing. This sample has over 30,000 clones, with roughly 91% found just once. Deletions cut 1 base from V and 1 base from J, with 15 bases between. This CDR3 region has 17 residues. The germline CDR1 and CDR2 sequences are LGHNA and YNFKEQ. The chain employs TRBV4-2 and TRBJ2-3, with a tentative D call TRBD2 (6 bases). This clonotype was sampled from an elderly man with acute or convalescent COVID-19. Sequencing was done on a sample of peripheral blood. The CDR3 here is CASSQVPVGTGTDTQYF. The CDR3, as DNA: TGTGCCAGCAGCCAAGTGCCGGTTGGGACTGGCACAGATACGCAGTATTTT.